The present T cell receptor beta chain was sequenced within a study of Graves' ophthalmopathy and Graves' hyperthyroidism (dated by TCRdb to about 2018). General notes on the study: Peripheral blood was collected at initial diagnosis, prior to any treatment. In more than five hyperthyroidism patients, T-cell repertoires of thyroid tissue and blood were compared. The independent validation cohort included 18 hyperthyroidism patients plus 17 patients who later progressed from hyperthyroidism to ophthalmopathy. Once sampling was done, hyperthyroidism patients were given methimazole at a starting dose of 30 mg daily, while ophthalmopathy patients were given high-dose intravenous methylprednisolone. A discovery set of 90 to 100 patients (roughly 41 ophthalmopathy, fewer than 60 stable hyperthyroidism) was enrolled to explore V-J signatures distinguishing ophthalmopathy from hyperthyroidism. In total, 120 to 150 blood samples were TCR-sequenced: fewer than 50 ophthalmopathy, some 75 hyperthyroidism and about 17 hyperthyroidism-to-ophthalmopathy patients. The study used signatures of the TCR beta repertoire to tell Graves' ophthalmopathy apart from Graves' hyperthyroidism and to predict which patients would progress to ophthalmopathy. What the work shows at the level of the full study, not this receptor alone: Sample size was not statistically predetermined, and group allocation was not concealed from the investigators. In cross-validation, the 13-signature model distinguished ophthalmopathy from stable hyperthyroidism with 85% to 90% sensitivity and about 84% specificity, and in the test set the corresponding values were about 80% and 75%. In validation, the model predicted ophthalmopathy progression with about 71% sensitivity and less than 80% specificity; more than ten predicted patients were CT-confirmed with GO in a median of approximately 6.5 months. Most expanded thyroid clonotypes with frequency above 0.001 were also detected in blood, suggesting blood repertoires may reflect the thyroid immune response.

For repertoire sequencing, TCR beta CDR3 regions were amplified from RNA transcripts. HTBI primers and the Qiagen OneStep RT-PCR kit were used in a first-round RT-PCR, which was followed by a second-round multiplex PCR, size selection and purification. Libraries were sequenced paired-end with 100 bp reads on an Illumina HiSeq2000. The paper's processing steps were these. SOAPnuke was used to process the reads, removing any read that contained adapters or uncalled bases, had a mean Phred below 15, or lacked an exact match to the constant primer or identifier. High-quality paired reads were merged with COPE v1.2.5. Clonotypes were defined as unique nucleotide sequences and were aligned to IMGT TRB V, D and J references using MiTCR v1.1. Only V-J combinations with frequency above 0.0001 were analysed, covering about 99% of repertoires. A TCR clonal expansion and chaos score per V-J combination was defined as the ratio of F50 clonal expansion to chaos observed in the TCRdist matrix. Welch's t-statistics and random forest were used to reduce features to approximately 13 V-J combinations, which were fed into a naive Bayes classifier. The similarity between thyroid and blood repertoires was quantified using the Morisita-Horn index. The public reads were reprocessed in TCRdb via fastp at Q25 and MiXCR, keeping in-frame beta chains. Rows are combined by CDR3 protein, so each entry shows the most common genes and DNA. The V and J calls and clone size come from TCRdb's table, not from the authors' own analysis. This sample comprises about 740,000 distinct CDR3 sequences, 40% of them detected only once. The ten largest clones add up to 40% to 45% of the sample.

This clonotype was found a few times. Its antigen target is currently unknown. The input lacks base qualities; no much larger clone sits a single base away. The ophthalmopathy patients had moderately to severely active disease, with a Clinical Activity Score of 3 or higher, a NOSPECS grade of 4 or higher, and a disease duration of less than 3 months. Patients were excluded if they had other autoimmune diseases, uncontrolled infections, pregnancy or lactation. Diagnosis was based on clinical symptoms, serum thyroxine, TRAb, thyroid ultrasound and orbital computed tomography. Ficoll-Paque density gradient centrifugation was used to isolate PBMCs from 8 to 10 ml of fresh peripheral blood. Total RNA was extracted using Trizol reagent, and RNA quality was checked on an Agilent 2100 Bioanalyzer. This receptor was taken from an adult man with Graves' ophthalmopathy. Sequenced: peripheral blood.

Read as DNA, the sequence is TGCAGTGCTAGGGGCGACAGGGGGGCCTACGAGCAGTACTTC. Protein translation: CSARGDRGAYEQYF. Recombination linked TRBV20-1 to TRBJ2-7; a stretch of 9 junction bases matches TRBD1. CDR1 and CDR2 are read off the germline V gene (reference sequence) as DFQATT and SNEGSKA. Spanning cysteine to phenylalanine, the CDR3 consists of 14 amino acids. Only CDR3 DNA remains: 42 bases, in frame from the first base. The germline V end is reduced by 3 bases and the J end by 2 bases; junction bases left unmatched: 5.